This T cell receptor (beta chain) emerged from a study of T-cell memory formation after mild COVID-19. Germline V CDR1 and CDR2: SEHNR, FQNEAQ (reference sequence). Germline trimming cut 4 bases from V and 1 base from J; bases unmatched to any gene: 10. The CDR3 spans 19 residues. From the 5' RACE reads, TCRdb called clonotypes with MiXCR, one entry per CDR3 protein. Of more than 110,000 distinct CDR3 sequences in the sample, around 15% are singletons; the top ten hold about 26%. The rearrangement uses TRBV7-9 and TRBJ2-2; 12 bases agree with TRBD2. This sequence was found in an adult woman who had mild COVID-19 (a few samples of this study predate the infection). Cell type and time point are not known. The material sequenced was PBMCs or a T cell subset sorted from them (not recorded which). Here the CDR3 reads CASSSKPGLAGLNTGELFF. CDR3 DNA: TGTGCCAGCAGCTCGAAACCGGGACTAGCGGGTTTGAACACCGGGGAGCTGTTTTTT.